The T cell receptor beta chain under discussion was sequenced for a study of blood T cells in healthy people across ages. The CDR3 is 14 residues long. Per the germline V gene, CDR1 is SGHDN and CDR2 is FVKESK. Between the trimmed V and J ends, which lost 3 bases and 5 bases, there was a span of 10 bases. On this clonotype: What it recognizes is unknown.

Per-sample yields of isolated PBMCs were at least 6 million. With a J-beta primer mix and a sample-barcoded 5' primer, a second PCR ran about 6 to 11 cycles. TCRdb ran MiXCR on the 5' RACE reads and lists one entry per CDR3 protein. The sample contains around 1,500,000 distinct CDR3 sequences, 40% to 50% of which appear only once. Findings and caveats of the study: Strong correlation linked observed beta diversity and percent naive T cells. Getting older went along with TCR beta diversity per million T cells dropping roughly linearly.

The chain is built from TRBV14 and TRBJ2-2; D remains ambiguous. Material: blood. This clonotype was sampled from a woman aged 18-30 years in good health. DNA for the CDR3: TGTGCCAGCAGCCAGATCTTCGGGACCGGGGAGCTGTTTTTT. Protein product: CASSQIFGTGELFF.